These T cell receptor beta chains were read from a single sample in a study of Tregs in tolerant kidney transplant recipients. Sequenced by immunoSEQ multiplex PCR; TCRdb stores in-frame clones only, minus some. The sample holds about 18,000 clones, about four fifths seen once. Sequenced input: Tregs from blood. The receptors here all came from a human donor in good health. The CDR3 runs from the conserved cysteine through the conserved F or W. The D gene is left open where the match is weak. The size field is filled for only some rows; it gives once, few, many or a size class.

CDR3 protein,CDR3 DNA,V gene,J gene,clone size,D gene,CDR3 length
CASSLGGSFSGETQYF,TGTGCCAGCAGCTTAGGAGGTAGCTTTAGTGGAGAGACCCAGTACTTC,TRBV11-3,TRBJ2-5,-,-,16
CASSKTDGSYEQYF,TGTGCCAGCAGCAAAACGGACGGCTCCTACGAGCAGTACTTC,TRBV21-1,TRBJ2-7,-,-,14
CASSLGGESSYNEQFF,TGTGCCAGCAGCTTGGGGGGCGAGAGCTCCTACAATGAGCAGTTCTTC,TRBV5-4,TRBJ2-1,-,-,16
CASRNKREGSYEQYF,TGTGCCAGCAGGAATAAGCGGGAGGGGAGTTACGAGCAGTACTTC,TRBV2,TRBJ2-7,-,TRBD2,15
CASSAGVGLYNEQFF,TGTGCCAGCAGCGCGGGGGTGGGACTCTACAATGAGCAGTTCTTC,TRBV9,TRBJ2-1,-,-,15
CASSMTGGDYGYTF,TGTGCCAGTAGTATGACAGGGGGCGACTATGGCTACACCTTC,TRBV19,TRBJ1-2,-,TRBD1,14
CASRTTGTYRRAFF,TGTGCCAGCAGGACGACAGGAACTTATCGTAGAGCTTTCTTT,TRBV6-5,TRBJ1-1,-,-,14
CAWSVGPGLSF,TGTGCCTGGAGTGTAGGACCGGGACTCTCCTTC,TRBV30,TRBJ1-2,-,-,11
CASSEDTGELFF,TGTGCCAGCAGTGAAGACACCGGGGAGCTGTTTTTT,TRBV2,TRBJ2-2,few,-,12
CASSSRAGGSISTDTQYF,TGCGCCAGCAGCTCAAGAGCGGGGGGTTCGATAAGCACAGATACGCAGTATTTT,TRBV4-1,TRBJ2-3,-,TRBD2,18
CAWSGGGGEVETQYF,TGTGCCTGGAGCGGCGGGGGGGGAGAAGTGGAGACCCAGTACTTC,TRBV30,TRBJ2-5,-,TRBD2,15
CASSVDRNYGYTF,TGTGCCAGCAGCGTGGACAGAAACTATGGCTACACCTTC,TRBV7-3,TRBJ1-2,-,-,13
CASSLAFTRGGLGEAFF,TGTGCCAGCAGCTTAGCGTTCACGAGGGGGGGCCTAGGTGAAGCTTTCTTT,TRBV7-9,TRBJ1-1,once,-,17
CASSEMGHGANVLTF,TGTGCCAGCAGTGAGATGGGGCATGGGGCCAACGTCCTGACTTTC,TRBV2,TRBJ2-6,-,-,15
CASSQDPGLKAFF,TGCGCCAGCAGCCAAGATCCAGGGCTAAAAGCTTTCTTT,TRBV4-1,TRBJ1-1,-,-,13
CASSQPARGVWEQYF,TGCGCCAGCAGCCAGCCCGCCAGGGGGGTATGGGAGCAGTACTTC,TRBV5-1,TRBJ2-7,-,-,15
CASSLRGTQYF,TGTGCCAGTAGTCTCCGTGGGACCCAGTACTTC,TRBV19,TRBJ2-5,-,-,11
CASSPLLGDTQYF,TGTGCCAGCTCCCCCCTTCTAGGGGATACGCAGTATTTT,TRBV18,TRBJ2-3,-,-,13
CASSQGPQGAGELFF,TGCGCCAGCAGCCAAGGCCCACAGGGAGCCGGGGAGCTGTTTTTT,TRBV4-3,TRBJ2-2,-,-,15
CASSLGQVNGEQYF,TGTGCCAGCAGCTTGGGACAGGTAAATGGAGAGCAGTACTTC,TRBV5-6,TRBJ2-7,few,-,14
CASSQAGTGSPLHF,TGTGCCAGCAGTCAAGCCGGGACAGGGTCACCCCTCCACTTT,TRBV7-3,TRBJ1-6,once,TRBD1,14
CASSLVAGVGYTF,TGTGCCAGCAGCTTAGTGGCAGGGGTTGGCTACACCTTC,TRBV11-2,TRBJ1-2,-,-,13
CASSLRGGFSTDTQYF,TGTGCCAGCAGCTTAAGGGGGGGTTTTAGCACAGATACGCAGTATTTT,TRBV7-3,TRBJ2-3,-,TRBD2,16
CASSYKYGTGGNEQFF,TGTGCCAGCAGTTACAAGTACGGGACAGGGGGCAATGAGCAGTTCTTC,TRBV6-5,TRBJ2-1,-,TRBD1,16
CASSSGVRAEAFF,TGTGCCAGCAGTTCGGGGGTGAGGGCTGAAGCTTTCTTT,TRBV6-5,TRBJ1-1,-,-,13
CASSQAVLSSGNTIYF,TGTGCCAGCAGCCAGGCAGTACTTTCCTCTGGAAACACCATATATTTT,TRBV7-9,TRBJ1-3,-,-,16
CASSLYPGNTIYF,TGTGCCAGCAGCTTATATCCCGGAAACACCATATATTTT,TRBV13,TRBJ1-3,once,-,13
CASSTWGQTQNIQYF,TGTGCCAGCAGCACTTGGGGACAGACCCAAAACATTCAGTACTTC,TRBV11-2,TRBJ2-4,few,TRBD1,15
CASSFRLAGGNTQYF,TGTGCCAGCAGCTTCAGACTAGCGGGAGGTAATACGCAGTATTTT,TRBV11-2,TRBJ2-3,-,TRBD2,15
CASTRGDPRETQYF,TGTGCCAGCACCCGCGGGGACCCTCGGGAGACCCAGTACTTC,TRBV11-1,TRBJ2-5,-,-,14
CASSFGGAGDTQYF,TGTGCCAGCAGCTTTGGCGGGGCAGGAGATACGCAGTATTTT,TRBV7-2,TRBJ2-3,-,-,14
CASSQDLTSTDTQYF,TGCGCCAGCAGCCAAGATTTGACTAGCACAGATACGCAGTATTTT,TRBV4-3,TRBJ2-3,-,-,15
CASSTSRDTGELFF,TGCGCCAGCAGCACGTCCCGGGACACCGGGGAGCTGTTTTTT,TRBV5-1,TRBJ2-2,once,-,14
CASSPPLAGGTVSGELFF,TGCGCCAGCAGCCCGCCACTAGCGGGGGGGACGGTCTCCGGGGAGCTGTTTTTT,TRBV5-1,TRBJ2-2,-,TRBD2,18
CASSLRQGASAKLFF,TGTGCCAGCAGTTTAAGACAGGGGGCGAGTGCAAAACTGTTTTTT,TRBV27,TRBJ1-4,-,TRBD1,15
CASGQGARTEAFF,TGTGCCAGTGGACAGGGGGCGCGCACTGAAGCTTTCTTT,TRBV6-1,TRBJ1-1,-,TRBD1,13
CASRRSSANNEQFF,TGCGCCAGCAGAAGGTCTAGCGCTAACAATGAGCAGTTCTTC,TRBV5-1,TRBJ2-1,-,-,14
CASSLHGGGGQNIQYF,TGTGCCAGCAGCCTACATGGGGGAGGGGGGCAAAACATTCAGTACTTC,TRBV7-6,TRBJ2-4,-,-,16
CAISEGLAGKNIQYF,TGTGCCATCAGTGAGGGACTAGCGGGAAAAAACATTCAGTACTTC,TRBV10-3,TRBJ2-4,-,TRBD2,15
CASSSRGLAGVRADTQYF,TGTGCCAGCAGCTCGCGGGGACTAGCGGGAGTTAGGGCAGATACGCAGTATTTT,TRBV7-3,TRBJ2-3,once,TRBD2,18
CASRAGGRLSYEQYF,TGTGCCAGCAGAGCGGGAGGCCGTCTCTCCTACGAGCAGTACTTC,TRBV27,TRBJ2-7,-,TRBD2,15
CASSAGSNTEAFF,TGTGCCAGCAGCGCCGGTTCGAACACTGAAGCTTTCTTT,TRBV9,TRBJ1-1,-,-,13
CASSRATSGGQNTQYF,TGTGCCAGTAGTAGGGCGACTAGCGGGGGGCAGAATACGCAGTATTTT,TRBV19,TRBJ2-3,-,TRBD2,16
CASSLLLGVGANVLTF,TGTGCCAGCAGCTTATTACTAGGTGTTGGGGCCAACGTCCTGACTTTC,TRBV5-4,TRBJ2-6,-,-,16
CASSLWGNTEAFF,TGTGCCAGCAGCTTATGGGGAAACACTGAAGCTTTCTTT,TRBV7-9,TRBJ1-1,-,-,13
CASSYEAVFYNEQFF,TGTGCCAGCAGTTACGAAGCGGTTTTTTACAATGAGCAGTTCTTC,TRBV6-5,TRBJ2-1,few,-,15
CATSRDMVAGVRGEQFF,TGTGCCACCAGCAGAGATATGGTCGCGGGAGTGAGGGGTGAGCAGTTCTTC,TRBV15,TRBJ2-1,-,TRBD2,17
CASSLTPGQSYNEQFF,TGCGCCAGCAGCTTGACCCCGGGACAGTCCTACAATGAGCAGTTCTTC,TRBV5-1,TRBJ2-1,once,TRBD1,16
CASSGAQGSGSRLDEQFF,TGTGCCAGCAGCGGGGCTCAGGGTAGCGGGAGTAGGTTGGATGAGCAGTTCTTC,TRBV21-1,TRBJ2-1,-,-,18
CASSQLGLDDTDTQYF,TGTGCCAGCAGCCAACTAGGGCTCGACGACACAGATACGCAGTATTTT,TRBV14,TRBJ2-3,-,-,16
CASIHGDTQYF,TGTGCCAGCATCCATGGAGATACGCAGTATTTT,TRBV5-5,TRBJ2-3,-,-,11